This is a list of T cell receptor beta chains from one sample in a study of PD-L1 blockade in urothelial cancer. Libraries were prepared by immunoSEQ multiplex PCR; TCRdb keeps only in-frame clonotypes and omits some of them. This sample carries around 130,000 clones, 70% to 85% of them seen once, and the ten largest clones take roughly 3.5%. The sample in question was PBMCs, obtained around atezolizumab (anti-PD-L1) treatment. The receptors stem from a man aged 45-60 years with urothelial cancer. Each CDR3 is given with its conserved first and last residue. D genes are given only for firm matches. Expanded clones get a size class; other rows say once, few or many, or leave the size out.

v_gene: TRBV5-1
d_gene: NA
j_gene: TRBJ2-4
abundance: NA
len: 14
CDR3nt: TGCGCCAGCAGCTTGGAAGGGAGGGGGGACATTCAGTACTTC
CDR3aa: CASSLEGRGDIQYF

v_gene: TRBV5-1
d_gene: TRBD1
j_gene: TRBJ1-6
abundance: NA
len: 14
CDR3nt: TGCGCCAGCAGCTCAGGGGGCGCGGATTCACCCCTCCACTTT
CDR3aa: CASSSGGADSPLHF

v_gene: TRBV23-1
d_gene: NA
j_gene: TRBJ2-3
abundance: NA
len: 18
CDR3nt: TGCGCCAGCAGTCTCTACTCACCGGGACAAGGAGTCACAGATACGCAGTATTTT
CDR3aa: CASSLYSPGQGVTDTQYF

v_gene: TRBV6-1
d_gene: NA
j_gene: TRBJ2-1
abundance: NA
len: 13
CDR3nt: TGTGCCAGCAGTGAGTTACAGTTCAATGAGCAGTTCTTC
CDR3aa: CASSELQFNEQFF

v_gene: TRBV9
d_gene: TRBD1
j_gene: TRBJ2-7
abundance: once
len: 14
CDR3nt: TGTGCCAGCAGCGTTGGGACAGGGGGCCGCGAGCAGTACTTC
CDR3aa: CASSVGTGGREQYF

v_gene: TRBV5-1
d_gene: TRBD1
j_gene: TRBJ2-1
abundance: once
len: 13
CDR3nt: TGCGCCAGCAGCTTCGACAGGGCCAATGAGCAGTTCTTC
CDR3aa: CASSFDRANEQFF

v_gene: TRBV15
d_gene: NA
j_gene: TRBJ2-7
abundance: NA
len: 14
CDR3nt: TGTGCCACCAGCAGAGGGCGGGACCGTTACGAGCAGTACTTC
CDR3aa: CATSRGRDRYEQYF

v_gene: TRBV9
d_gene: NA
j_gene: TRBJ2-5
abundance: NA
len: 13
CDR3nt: TGTGCCAGCAGCGTAGGACAGAGAGAGACCCAGTACTTC
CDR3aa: CASSVGQRETQYF

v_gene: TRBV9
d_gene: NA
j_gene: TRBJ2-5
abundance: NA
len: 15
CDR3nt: TGTGCCAGCAGCGTAGCACTGTCCGGGGGAGAGACCCAGTACTTC
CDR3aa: CASSVALSGGETQYF

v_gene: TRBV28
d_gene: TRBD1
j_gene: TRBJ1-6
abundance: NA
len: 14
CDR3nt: TGTGCCAGCAGCGCCGGGACAGGGAATTCACCCCTCCACTTT
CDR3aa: CASSAGTGNSPLHF

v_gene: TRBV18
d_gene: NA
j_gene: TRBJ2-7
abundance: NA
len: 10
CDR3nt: TGTGCCACCTTTCTCTACGAGCAGTACTTC
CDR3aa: CATFLYEQYF

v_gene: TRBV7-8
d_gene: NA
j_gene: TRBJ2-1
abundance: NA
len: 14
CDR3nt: TGTGCCAGCCTGGAGGGTAATTTGGGAAATGAGCAGTTCTTC
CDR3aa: CASLEGNLGNEQFF

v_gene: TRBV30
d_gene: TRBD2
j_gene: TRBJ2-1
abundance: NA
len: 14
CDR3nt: TGTGCCTGGAGTCTAGCGGGAGGAAAGAATGAGCAGTTCTTC
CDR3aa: CAWSLAGGKNEQFF

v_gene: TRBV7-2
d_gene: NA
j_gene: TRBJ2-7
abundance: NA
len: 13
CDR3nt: TGTGCCAGCAGCTTAGGCCGGTCCTACGAGCAGTACTTC
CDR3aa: CASSLGRSYEQYF

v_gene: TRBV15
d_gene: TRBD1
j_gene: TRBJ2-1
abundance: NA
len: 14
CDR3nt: TGTGCCACCAGCAGCGGGACAGAATACAATGAGCAGTTCTTC
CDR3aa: CATSSGTEYNEQFF

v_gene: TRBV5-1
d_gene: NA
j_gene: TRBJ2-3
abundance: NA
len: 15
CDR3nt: TGCGCCAGCAGCTTGTTGGCCCCTAGCACAGATACGCAGTATTTT
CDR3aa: CASSLLAPSTDTQYF

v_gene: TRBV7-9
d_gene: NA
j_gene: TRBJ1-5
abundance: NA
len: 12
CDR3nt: TGTGCCAGCACCCGGGGGGATCAGCCCCAGCATTTT
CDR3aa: CASTRGDQPQHF

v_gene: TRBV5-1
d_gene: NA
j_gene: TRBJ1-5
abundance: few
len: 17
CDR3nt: TGCGCCAGCAGCTTGTGGCCAGGGGTGCCAGACAATCAGCCCCAGCATTTT
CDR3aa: CASSLWPGVPDNQPQHF

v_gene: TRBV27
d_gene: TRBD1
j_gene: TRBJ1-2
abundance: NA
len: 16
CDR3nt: TGTGCCAGCAGTTTACTGGCAGGGGGCCAATTTCATGGCTACACCTTC
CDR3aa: CASSLLAGGQFHGYTF

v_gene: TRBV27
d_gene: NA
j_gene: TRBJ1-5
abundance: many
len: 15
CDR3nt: TGTGCCAGCAGACTAACAGGGTTTAGCAATCAGCCCCAGCATTTT
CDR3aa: CASRLTGFSNQPQHF

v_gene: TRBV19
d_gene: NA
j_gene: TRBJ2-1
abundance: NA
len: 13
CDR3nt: TGTGCCAGTAGTCAACGGACAGACGGCGGGCGGTTCTTC
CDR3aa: CASSQRTDGGRFF